Below are 25 T cell receptor beta chains sequenced from a single sample in a study of T cell repertoires in cytomegalovirus infection. Antigen specificity for these receptors is unknown. TCRdb ran MiXCR on the reads and lists one entry per CDR3 protein. The data show approximately 730,000 distinct CDR3 sequences, roughly 30% seen once. The sample here was cultured PBMCs, taken from culture after CMV antigen stimulation. The receptors originated from a human donor in good health (CMV status not recorded). Some clones in this sample may be carry-over from other donors' samples.

The chain links TRBV4-2 to TRBJ1-4; the match to TRBD1 covers 10 bases. There are 16 residues in the CDR3. The trim removed 5 bases at V and 4 bases at J, leaving 7 bases unmatched. The V gene's germline CDR1 is LGHNA and CDR2 YNFKEQ. CDR3 sequence (DNA): TGTGCCAGCAGCTCTCGACAGGGGGCGATTAATGAAAAACTGTTTTTT. Protein: CASSSRQGAINEKLFF.

The rearrangement joins TRBV12-3 or TRBV12-4 to TRBJ2-2; D gene uncertain. The V gene lost 4 bases and the J gene lost 8 bases, with 8 bases spanning the gap. The CDR3 is 12 amino acids. The CDR3 region is CASSYRKGELFF. The CDR3 DNA reads as TGTGCCAGCAGTTACCGAAAGGGGGAGCTGTTTTTT.

The chain combines TRBV2 with TRBJ2-7; TRBD2 matches 8 bases. Losses at the gene ends were 3 bases for V and 1 base for J; bases not matched to a gene: 5. Germline values: CDR1 SNHLY, CDR2 FYNNEI. This CDR3 has 15 residues. The chain's CDR3 is CASSEGSGGSYEQYF. The DNA of the CDR3 is TGTGCCAGCAGTGAGGGGAGCGGGGGTTCCTACGAGCAGTACTTC.

The V call is TRBV10-2, the J call TRBJ2-1; 9 bases fit TRBD2. Per the germline V gene, CDR1 is WSHSY and CDR2 is SAAADI. The CDR3 sequence is 13 residues long. Unmatched junction bases numbered 8, after V lost 10 bases and J lost 7 bases. CDR3 residues: CATAGGPRNEQFF. In nucleotides, the CDR3 is TGCGCCACCGCGGGAGGGCCTCGGAATGAGCAGTTCTTC.

The table lists this clonotype with a count of one. The V and J genes are TRBV20-1 and TRBJ2-1; TRBD2 matches 11 bases. V was pared by 3 bases and J by 6 bases, with 13 bases of the junction left unmatched. This CDR3 is built from 17 residues. Germline CDR1 DFQATT, CDR2 SNEGSKA (reference sequence). CDR3 in amino acids: CSARNFHLAGGVNEQFF. The CDR3 region has the DNA TGCAGTGCTAGGAATTTTCACCTAGCGGGAGGCGTCAATGAGCAGTTCTTC.

This clonotype was counted a few times. The gene calls are TRBV28 and TRBJ1-4, with TRBD1 matching 8 bases. Germline V gene data show CDR1 as MDHEN and CDR2 as SYDVKM. The V gene end was trimmed by 6 bases and the J gene end by 8 bases; junction bases not matched to a gene: 5. The CDR3 runs 13 residues. In DNA, the CDR3 is TGTGCCAGCAGACCAGGGGGCAGGGAAAAACTGTTTTTT. It encodes CASRPGGREKLFF.

The rearrangement links TRBV6-2 or TRBV6-3 to TRBJ1-6; D is unresolved. Trimming left V 9 bases short and J 14 bases short, with 29 bases between. Germline values: CDR1 MNHEY, CDR2 SVGEGT. CDR3 length: 16 amino acids. The CDR3 here is CARDGFFSAESGSLHF. CDR3 DNA: TGTGCCAGAGATGGGTTTTTCTCAGCGGAATCGGGATCCCTCCACTTT.

This clonotype showed up many times. V is TRBV7-2 and J is TRBJ2-1; D tentatively fits TRBD1 or TRBD2 (6 bases each). Germline V gene sequence: CDR1 SGHTA, CDR2 FQGNSA. The CDR3 loop spans 15 amino acids. V was cut by 1 base and J by 2 bases, with 9 bases left in between. The CDR3 bases are TGTGCCAGCAGCTTAGGTCGGGGGCCCTACAATGAGCAGTTCTTC. This translates into CASSLGRGPYNEQFF.

This clonotype was observed once. The rearrangement uses TRBV19 and TRBJ1-5, with unresolved D. Germline assignment: CDR1 LNHDA and CDR2 SQIVND (reference sequence). This CDR3 has 14 residues. Deletions cut 6 bases from V and 6 bases from J, with 15 bases between. Here the CDR3 DNA reads TGTGCCAGTAGAGGCCCCGGAGGGAGTCAGCCCCAGCATTTT. Translation gives CASRGPGGSQPQHF.

The chain uses TRBV7-6 and TRBJ2-4; 7 nucleotides align to TRBD2. CDR1 is SGHVS, CDR2 FNYEAQ, per germline. The CDR3 is 14 amino acids. The V and J ends lost 11 bases and 0 bases, in that order; junction bases with no gene match: 7. The chain's CDR3 is CALSGQLAKNIQYF. The CDR3 region has the DNA TGTGCCCTTAGCGGGCAACTAGCCAAAAACATTCAGTACTTC.

The V call is TRBV27, the J call TRBJ1-6; a weak D match, TRBD1 (5 bases). CDR3 length: 14 amino acids. The V end lost 2 bases, the J end lost 8 bases, and 10 bases lay between the germline ends. Germline V gene lookup returns CDR1 MNHEY and CDR2 SMNVEV (reference sequence). CDR3: CASSLNRNYSPLHF. DNA for the CDR3: TGTGCCAGCAGTTTAAACAGGAATTATTCACCCCTCCACTTT.

This clonotype appeared a few times. The chain has TRBV12-3 or TRBV12-4 and TRBJ2-2, with D tentatively TRBD2 (6 bases). The CDR3 is 17 residues long. Trimming removed 6 bases at V and 3 bases at J, with 20 bases between. The CDR3: CASSLIRAGRYTGELFF. DNA for the CDR3: TGTGCCAGCAGCCTCATCAGGGCAGGGAGGTACACCGGGGAGCTGTTTTTT.

This clonotype was seen a few times. The rearrangement links TRBV7-2 to TRBJ1-5, with D uncertain. With 5 bases removed from V and 0 bases from J, the gap between germline ends came to 11 bases. The CDR3 contains 15 residues. Germline CDR1 and CDR2: SGHTA and FQGNSA. CDR3 coding DNA: TGTGCCAGCAGCACTGGGTTCCATAGCAATCAGCCCCAGCATTTT. Translated, it gives CASSTGFHSNQPQHF.

This clonotype appeared once. The V and J genes are TRBV15 and TRBJ2-7; TRBD1 matches at 7 bases. The germline CDR1 and CDR2 sequences are LNHNV and YYDKDF (reference sequence). V shed 5 bases, J shed 4 bases, and the junction held 11 bases outside the gene matches. The CDR3 is made up of 15 amino acids. The chain's CDR3 is CATSASGTANYEQYF. CDR3 nucleotides: TGTGCCACCAGCGCATCCGGGACAGCCAATTACGAGCAGTACTTC.

This clonotype was counted a few times. This sequence joins TRBV20-1 and TRBJ2-1; 11 nucleotides line up with TRBD2. CDR3 length: 13 amino acids. Trimming cost V 8 bases and J 7 bases; bases outside gene matches: 7. Germline V gene sequence: CDR1 DFQATT, CDR2 SNEGSKA (reference sequence). The CDR3 DNA sequence: TGCAGTATTCTAGCGGGGGGTTGGAATGAGCAGTTCTTC. Translated: CSILAGGWNEQFF.

The chain has TRBV18 and TRBJ2-5; 8 bases are shared with TRBD2. Per the germline V gene, CDR1 is KGHSH and CDR2 is LQKENI. The CDR3 runs to 14 residues. Unmatched junction bases numbered 7, after V lost 5 bases and J lost 5 bases. Here the CDR3 DNA reads TGTGCCAGCTCAACGACTCCGGGAGGGGAGACCCAGTACTTC. As protein: CASSTTPGGETQYF.

This clonotype was found a few times. V and J are TRBV7-2 and TRBJ2-1; 9 nucleotides line up with TRBD1. The CDR3 totals 13 residues. Germline CDR1 SGHTA, CDR2 FQGNSA. Germline trimming cut 6 bases from V and 5 bases from J; bases unmatched to any gene: 2. The CDR3 sequence: CASSWDRDNEQFF. The CDR3 DNA reads TGTGCCAGCAGTTGGGACAGGGACAATGAGCAGTTCTTC.

The chain is built from TRBV7-6 and TRBJ2-5; D is unclear. Trimming took 1 base from V and 5 from J, leaving 14 bases between them. Germline V CDR1 and CDR2: SGHVS, FNYEAQ. This CDR3 spans 15 amino acids. CDR3 DNA: TGTGCCAGCAGCTTAGGGGGTGGGATAGGCGAGACCCAGTACTTC. It translates to CASSLGGGIGETQYF.

This clonotype has only a few counts. The V and J genes are TRBV7-6 and TRBJ1-1; perhaps TRBD1 as D (5 bases). Germline values: CDR1 SGHVS, CDR2 FNYEAQ. Trimming took off 4 bases at V and 5 bases at J, with 11 bases between the two ends. This CDR3 region has 13 residues. The CDR3 here is CASSSGTGTEAFF. CDR3 nucleotide sequence: TGTGCCAGCAGCTCAGGGACGGGGACTGAAGCTTTCTTT. The entire variable domain, with the rest obtained from reference TRBV7-6 and TRBJ1-1, is as follows: GAGVSQSPRYKVTKRGQDVALRCDPISGHVSLYWYRQALGQGPEFLTYFNYEAQQDKSGLPNDRFSAERPEGSISTLTIQRTEQRDSAMYRCASSSGTGTEAFFGQGTRLTVV.

V is TRBV20-1 and J is TRBJ1-4, with 10 bases that match TRBD1. J gave up 5 bases and V 3 bases, and 9 bases lay outside the gene matches. The germline V gene has CDR1 DFQATT and CDR2 SNEGSKA (reference sequence). This CDR3 is 16 amino acids long. CDR3 sequence: CSASPPGTGDNEKLFF. The CDR3 DNA is TGCAGTGCTAGCCCCCCGGGGACAGGGGACAATGAAAAACTGTTTTTT.

This clonotype has more than one count but fewer than ten. This chain links TRBV6-6 with TRBJ2-1, with 8 bases matching TRBD2. V was clipped by 7 bases and J by 10 bases; unmatched bases: 12. The CDR3 loop spans 14 amino acids. CDR1 and CDR2 from the germline V gene are MNHNY and SVGAGI (reference sequence). This chain's CDR3 is CASTRLAGPREQFF. The DNA of the CDR3 is TGTGCCAGCACCCGGCTAGCGGGCCCCCGGGAGCAGTTCTTC.

This rearrangement joins TRBV6-5 to TRBJ1-1, with a possible D match to TRBD1 (5 bases). In germline, CDR1 is MNHEY, CDR2 SVGAGI. The CDR3 extends over 15 amino acids. V dropped 2 bases and J dropped 0 bases, with 10 bases sitting between them. CDR3 amino acids: CASSYGQGMNTEAFF. For the CDR3, the DNA is TGTGCCAGCAGTTACGGGCAGGGTATGAACACTGAAGCTTTCTTT.

CDR3 amino acids: CASTPSGLSTDTQYF. As DNA, the CDR3 is TGTGCCAGTACCCCTAGCGGACTTAGCACAGATACGCAGTATTTT. The chain uses TRBV19 and TRBJ2-3, with TRBD2 matching over 7 bases. This CDR3 has 15 residues. Germline V CDR1 and CDR2: LNHDA, SQIVND (reference sequence). The junction had 7 bases not matched to a gene; V was cut back by 7 bases and J by 0 bases.

The sample holds many counts of this clonotype. The V gene is TRBV7-2, the J gene TRBJ1-5; D gene unclear. V shed 1 base and J shed 3 bases, with 4 bases lying between them. The CDR3 totals 13 residues. The V gene's germline CDR1 is SGHTA and CDR2 FQGNSA. CDR3 nucleotide sequence: TGTGCCAGCAGCTTAGGGTACAATCAGCCCCAGCATTTT. Translated: CASSLGYNQPQHF.

This clonotype occurred a few times. CDR3 sequence: CASSQRLADNSYEQYF. The CDR3 DNA follows: TGTGCCAGCAGCCAAAGACTAGCGGATAACTCCTACGAGCAGTACTTC. The chain employs TRBV7-8 and TRBJ2-7; 9 nucleotides match TRBD2. There are 16 residues in the CDR3. Germline trimming cut 5 bases from V and 0 bases from J; bases unmatched to any gene: 8. Germline V gene lookup returns CDR1 SGHVS and CDR2 FQNEAQ.